The source of this T cell receptor (beta chain) is a study of shared clonotypes between healthy human individuals. Study-wide background: Researchers assigned three CD4 naive, three CD4 memory, two CD8 naive and one CD8 memory plate to each donor.

This clone was recorded once. No antigen is known for it. A CD45RA-negative memory subset and a CD45RA+ naive subset were separated from the CD4+ cells. Study results and caveats: Estimated clonotype richness was generally higher in naive than memory subsets.

CDR3 length: 18 amino acids. The germline gives CDR1 SGHRS, CDR2 YFSETQ. J lost 5 bases, V lost 1 base, and 8 bases had no gene match. Data came from immunoSEQ multiplex PCR; TCRdb stores just in-frame clones and leaves some out. The table has about a million clones, 76% seen once. Sequenced material: memory CD4+ T cells sorted from blood. Subset defined: CD45RA-negative fraction. The clonotype comes from a man aged 18 to 30 in good health. The chain couples TRBV5-1 to TRBJ2-5; 16 nucleotides match TRBD2. The CDR3 sequence is CASSLRGTSGRAWETQYF. CDR3 DNA: TGCGCCAGCAGCTTGCGCGGGACTAGCGGGAGGGCCTGGGAGACCCAGTACTTC.